What follows are 13 T cell receptor beta chains derived from one specimen sequenced in a study. One entry per CDR3 protein results from TCRdb running MiXCR on the RT-PCR reads. This sample yields about 700,000 distinct CDR3 sequences, of which 12% to 15% are seen a single time; 3.6% belongs to the top ten. Sample: memory CD4+ T cells from blood. The source is a female donor in good health, serving as a healthy control.

This clonotype has at least ten counts. The chain is built from TRBV11-2 and TRBJ2-7; D perhaps matches TRBD2 (5 bases). V was shortened by 5 bases and J by 6 bases, with 20 bases between the two germline ends. Per the germline V gene, CDR1 is SGHAT and CDR2 is FQNNGV. The CDR3 has 15 residues. CDR3 coding DNA: TGTGCCAGCAGCGGAGGCAGGAAACCAGTCTTCGAGCAGTACTTC. Encoded protein: CASSGGRKPVFEQYF.

The V gene is TRBV6-5, the J gene TRBJ2-7; D is ambiguous. CDR3 length: 15 amino acids. From germline, CDR1 is MNHEY and CDR2 SVGAGI. Trimming pared 2 bases from V and 2 bases from J, leaving 13 bases between. The CDR3 loop is CASSYDLAETYEQYF. CDR3 DNA: TGTGCCAGCAGTTACGATTTGGCGGAAACCTACGAGCAGTACTTC.

In this sample, this clonotype turned up a few times. This sequence joins TRBV5-6 and TRBJ2-1; 8 bases fit TRBD1. The CDR3 totals 14 residues. Germline V CDR1 and CDR2: SGHDT, YYEEEE. V shed 2 bases, J shed 7 bases, and the junction held 5 bases outside the gene matches. The CDR3 here is CASSLAGGWNEQFF. Here the CDR3 DNA reads TGTGCCAGCAGCTTAGCAGGGGGCTGGAATGAGCAGTTCTTC.

This clonotype has a handful of counts. The chain joins TRBV3-1 to TRBJ2-7; maybe TRBD1 (6 bases). Germline CDR1 LGHDT, CDR2 YNNKEL (reference sequence). Trimming pared 2 bases from V and 8 bases from J, leaving 13 bases between. The CDR3 totals 13 residues. The CDR3 loop is CASSQSGVWKQYF. Written as DNA, the CDR3 is TGTGCCAGCAGCCAATCAGGGGTCTGGAAGCAGTACTTC.

V is TRBV5-4 and J is TRBJ2-3, with TRBD1 as a possible D gene (5 bases). The CDR3 is 16 amino acids. Trimming cost V 2 bases and J 2 bases, with 15 bases left between them. In germline, CDR1 is SGHNT, CDR2 YYREEE (reference sequence). The CDR3 bases are TGTGCCAGCAGCTTAGACAGTTTCCCATCCACAGATACGCAGTATTTT. Protein: CASSLDSFPSTDTQYF.

The gene calls are TRBV7-2 and TRBJ2-3, with D hard to call. The germline V gene encodes CDR1 SGHTA and CDR2 FQGNSA. Trimming shortened V by 0 bases and J by 5 bases, and 6 bases separated the two germline ends. The CDR3 is 13 residues long. The DNA of the CDR3 is TGTGCCAGCAGCTTAGCGTGGCGAGATACGCAGTATTTT. The encoded protein is CASSLAWRDTQYF.

This clonotype was detected ten times or more. The genes are TRBV6-5 and TRBJ1-1; D perhaps matches TRBD1 (5 bases). The CDR3 covers 13 residues. V was clipped by 2 bases and J by 3 bases, with 7 bases between them. Germline CDR1 reads MNHEY; CDR2 reads SVGAGI. CDR3 region: CASSYTRDTEAFF. The CDR3 DNA sequence: TGTGCCAGCAGTTACACCAGGGACACTGAAGCTTTCTTT.

V is TRBV6-6 and J is TRBJ2-5; TRBD1 matches 8 bases. CDR3 size: 13 residues. Trimming took 5 bases from V and 4 from J; bases not matched to a gene: 3. Germline-derived CDR1 and CDR2 are MNHNY and SVGAGI (reference sequence). This CDR3 reads CASSRTGLETQYF. For the CDR3, the DNA is TGTGCCAGCAGTCGGACAGGGCTAGAGACCCAGTACTTC.

There are a few counts of this clonotype. The rearrangement links TRBV7-2 to TRBJ2-5, with D possibly being TRBD1 or TRBD2 (7 bases each). Per germline, CDR1 SGHTA and CDR2 FQGNSA. The ends were cut back, 0 bases at V and 3 bases at J, with 17 bases in the middle. This CDR3 is 17 amino acids long. The CDR3 sequence is CASSLAQSGGGKETQYF. The CDR3 bases are TGTGCCAGCAGCTTAGCGCAGTCAGGGGGGGGCAAAGAGACCCAGTACTTC.

The V and J genes are TRBV28 and TRBJ1-2; D remains unclear. In germline, CDR1 is MDHEN, CDR2 SYDVKM. The CDR3 sequence is 10 residues long. Trimming pared 7 bases from V and 7 bases from J, leaving 7 bases between. As DNA, the CDR3 is TGTGCCAGCAATCACGGTGGCTACACCTTC. Amino acid sequence: CASNHGGYTF.

This clonotype was counted at least ten times. The V gene is TRBV12-3 or TRBV12-4, the J gene TRBJ1-1, with no clear D. V was pared by 3 bases and J by 5 bases, with 10 bases between. This CDR3 has 13 amino acids. CDR3 nucleotides: TGTGCCAGCAGTTTGAATACCGGTACTGAAGCTTTCTTT. It is translated as CASSLNTGTEAFF.

This clonotype was detected only a few times. The V gene is TRBV20-1, the J gene TRBJ2-3; 14 bases are shared with TRBD2. The CDR3 contains 17 residues. V lost 5 bases to trimming and J lost 4 bases; unmatched junction nucleotides: 11. Looked up from germline, CDR1 is DFQATT and CDR2 is SNEGSKA (reference sequence). The CDR3: CSAAEGLAGDGPDTQYF. The CDR3 DNA follows: TGCAGTGCTGCAGAGGGACTAGCGGGAGATGGCCCAGATACGCAGTATTTT.

This clonotype showed up many times. V is TRBV29-1 and J is TRBJ2-5; D gene unclear. The CDR3 covers 14 residues. Trimming pared 6 bases from V and 1 base from J, leaving 15 bases between. CDR1 is SQVTM and CDR2 is ANQGSEA in the germline V gene. The CDR3 coding sequence is TGCAGCGTAGATCTCAGGAACACCCAAGAGACCCAGTACTTC. Translated: CSVDLRNTQETQYF.